The clone carrying this TCR beta chain was counted between two and nine times. The record originates from a study of patients and donors after allogeneic stem cell transplantation. Germline V gives CDR1 MGHDK, CDR2 SYGVNS. Germline trimming cut 1 base from V and 0 bases from J; bases unmatched to any gene: 5. The CDR3 sequence is 16 residues long. From the RT-PCR reads, TCRdb called clonotypes with MiXCR, one entry per CDR3 protein. The sample lists 800,000 to 1,000,000 distinct CDR3 sequences, roughly 18% seen once, with around 6% in the top ten. Sequenced material: blood, either unsorted or a sorted T cell fraction (not recorded which). This receptor was obtained from a human donor who was either an allogeneic HSCT recipient or a stem cell or donor lymphocyte infusion donor (not recorded which). It is not recorded whose cells these are; they may come from a transplant donor. The gene calls are TRBV25-1 and TRBJ1-1; 7 bases are shared with TRBD1. The CDR3: CASSEWGTAVNTEAFF. CDR3 coding DNA: TGTGCCAGCAGTGAATGGGGGACAGCGGTGAACACTGAAGCTTTCTTT.